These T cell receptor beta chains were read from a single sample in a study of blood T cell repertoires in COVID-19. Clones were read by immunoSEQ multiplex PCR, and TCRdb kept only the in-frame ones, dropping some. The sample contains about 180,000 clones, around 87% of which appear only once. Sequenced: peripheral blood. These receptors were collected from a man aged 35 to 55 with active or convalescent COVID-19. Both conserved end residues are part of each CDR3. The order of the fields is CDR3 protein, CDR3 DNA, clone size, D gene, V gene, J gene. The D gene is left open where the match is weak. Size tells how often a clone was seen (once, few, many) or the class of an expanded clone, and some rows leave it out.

CASSLGSGNQPQHF	TGCGCCAGCAGCTTGGGGTCAGGGAATCAGCCCCAGCATTTT	.	.	TRBV5-1	TRBJ1-5
CASSQDWGPGTQYF	TGCGCCAGCAGCCAAGATTGGGGGCCGGGGACCCAGTACTTC	.	.	TRBV4-3	TRBJ2-5
CASSLYDPEAGYTF	TGCGCCAGCAGCCTCTATGACCCGGAGGCTGGCTACACCTTC	once	.	TRBV5-1	TRBJ1-2
CASSSLRGEAFF	TGTGCCAGCAGTTCTTTACGGGGTGAAGCTTTCTTT	few	.	TRBV27	TRBJ1-1
CASSLEWSDRNTEAFF	TGTGCCAGCAGCTTAGAATGGTCGGACAGGAACACTGAAGCTTTCTTT	.	.	TRBV7-9	TRBJ1-1
CASSLLGPNQPQHF	TGTGCCAGCAGCCTACTGGGGCCCAATCAGCCCCAGCATTTT	.	.	TRBV27	TRBJ1-5
CASSTGLAGDTYEQYF	TGTGCCAGCAGCACAGGACTAGCGGGGGACACCTACGAGCAGTACTTC	once	TRBD2	TRBV4-2	TRBJ2-7
CAIWRLGTEAFF	TGTGCCATTTGGAGGTTGGGTACTGAAGCTTTCTTT	.	.	TRBV7-6	TRBJ1-1
CASSRPGLNQPQHF	TGTGCCAGCAGCAGACCGGGACTGAATCAGCCCCAGCATTTT	.	.	TRBV3-1/TRBV3-2	TRBJ1-5
CASSPRVTYGYTF	TGTGCCAGCAGCCCCAGGGTTACCTATGGCTACACCTTC	.	.	TRBV7-2	TRBJ1-2
CASRGRDGYTF	TGTGCCAGCAGAGGCAGGGATGGCTACACCTTC	.	.	TRBV2	TRBJ1-2
CAWSGDTWSQPQHF	TGTGCCTGGAGCGGGGACACTTGGAGTCAGCCCCAGCATTTT	.	.	TRBV30	TRBJ1-5
CASRPGGMNTEAFF	TGCGCCAGCAGGCCGGGGGGGATGAACACTGAAGCTTTCTTT	.	.	TRBV10-2	TRBJ1-1
CASSGTGATNEKLFF	TGTGCCAGCAGTGGGACAGGGGCAACTAATGAAAAACTGTTTTTT	.	TRBD1	TRBV2	TRBJ1-4
CASETGATNEKLFF	TGTGCCAGCGAGACAGGAGCAACTAATGAAAAACTGTTTTTT	.	.	TRBV2	TRBJ1-4
CASSPTVLNTEAFF	TGTGCCAGTAGTCCCACAGTCCTGAACACTGAAGCTTTCTTT	.	.	TRBV19	TRBJ1-1
CASSLGPFRGLRTEAFF	TGTGCCAGCAGCCTTGGGCCCTTCAGGGGGCTGAGAACTGAAGCTTTCTTT	once	TRBD1	TRBV7-3	TRBJ1-1
CASTGWREETQYF	TGTGCCAGTACCGGGTGGAGAGAAGAGACCCAGTACTTC	.	.	TRBV19	TRBJ2-5
CASSSSQGPYNEQFF	TGTGCCAGCAGCTCCTCACAGGGTCCCTACAATGAGCAGTTCTTC	.	.	TRBV11-2	TRBJ2-1
CASSYAGVYSGANVLTF	TGTGCCAGCAGTTACGCGGGGGTCTACTCTGGGGCCAACGTCCTGACTTTC	.	TRBD2	TRBV6-2/TRBV6-3	TRBJ2-6
CASSPTGEYYGYTF	TGTGCCAGCAGCCCGACAGGGGAGTACTATGGCTACACCTTC	.	TRBD1	TRBV11-2	TRBJ1-2
CASNPTQGAWGEQFF	TGCGCCAGCAACCCGACACAGGGGGCTTGGGGTGAGCAGTTCTTC	once	TRBD1	TRBV5-1	TRBJ2-1
CASSLGADQPQHF	TGTGCCAGCAGCTTGGGCGCGGATCAGCCCCAGCATTTT	.	.	TRBV5-6	TRBJ1-5
CATIRTGSTTEAFF	TGTGCCACCATACGGACAGGTTCAACCACTGAAGCTTTCTTT	.	TRBD1	TRBV2	TRBJ1-1
CASSFGGSYGYTF	TGTGCCAGCAGTTTTGGAGGGAGCTATGGCTACACCTTC	.	.	TRBV27	TRBJ1-2
CASGESRRLNSPLHF	TGTGCCAGCGGCGAAAGTAGGAGGTTAAATTCACCCCTCCACTTT	.	.	TRBV6-5	TRBJ1-6
CASSYSGTGGNGYTF	TGTGCCAGCAGTTACAGTGGGACAGGGGGCAATGGCTACACCTTC	.	TRBD1	TRBV6-5	TRBJ1-2
CASSLGGGPGHF	TGTGCCAGCAGCTTAGGGGGGGGACCTGGCCACTTT	once	.	TRBV7-8	TRBJ1-6
CASSPPLPGTSMGYGYTF	TGTGCCAGCAGTCCCCCTCTACCCGGGACATCAATGGGCTATGGCTACACCTTC	.	.	TRBV6-6	TRBJ1-2
CASSEDRLNEKLFF	TGTGCCAGCAGCGAGGACAGGCTCAATGAAAAACTGTTTTTT	.	TRBD1	TRBV2	TRBJ1-4
CASSQEHGRNGGYGYTF	TGTGCCAGCAGCCAAGAACATGGGCGGAACGGGGGATATGGCTACACCTTC	.	.	TRBV4-2	TRBJ1-2
CASSTLDRGEAEQYF	TGTGCCAGCAGCACTTTAGACAGGGGAGAGGCCGAGCAGTACTTC	.	TRBD1	TRBV7-8	TRBJ2-7
CASTASSLTEAFF	TGTGCCAGCACCGCCTCTAGCCTCACTGAAGCTTTCTTT	.	.	TRBV6-6	TRBJ1-1
CASSYGASGYTF	TGTGCCAGCAGTTACGGAGCAAGTGGCTACACCTTC	.	.	TRBV6-2/TRBV6-3	TRBJ1-2
CASSLDRGSYGYTF	TGTGCCAGCAGTTTAGACAGGGGATCTTATGGCTACACCTTC	.	TRBD1	TRBV28	TRBJ1-2
CASSQGGNNYGYTF	TGTGCCAGTAGCCAGGGAGGAAATAACTATGGCTACACCTTC	.	.	TRBV19	TRBJ1-2
CATSRDALGDRAIDTQYF	TGTGCCACCAGCAGAGATGCGCTGGGGGACAGGGCCATTGATACGCAGTATTTT	.	TRBD1	TRBV15	TRBJ2-3
CAVDSYSYEQYF	TGTGCCGTCGACTCTTACTCCTACGAGCAGTACTTC	.	.	TRBV6-5	TRBJ2-7
CASSLIGAVTDTQYF	TGTGCCAGCAGCTTAATAGGGGCGGTCACAGATACGCAGTATTTT	.	.	TRBV7-9	TRBJ2-3